This TCR beta chain was observed in a study of T cells in Graves' hyperthyroidism and ophthalmopathy. The CDR3 is 13 residues long. Trimming left V 5 bases short and J 5 bases short, with 13 bases between. Germline lookup yields CDR1 SGHVS and CDR2 FNYEAQ. Researchers took RNA transcripts and amplified the TCR beta CDR3 regions from them. Using the HTBI primer set, a first-round RT-PCR was run on the TCR CDR3. TCRdb re-derived calls from the multiplex PCR reads in MiXCR, one entry per CDR3 protein. This table holds approximately 560,000 distinct CDR3 sequences, around 46% found once. There are many counts of this clonotype. Patients aged 18 to 65 had newly diagnosed hyperthyroidism of under 2 months' duration. Clinical symptoms, serum thyroxine and TRAb, thyroid ultrasound and orbital computed tomography were used for the diagnoses.

This chain connects TRBV7-6 to TRBJ2-7; D gene unclear. The sequenced sample was peripheral blood or thyroid tissue (not recorded which). The sequence was collected from a woman aged 18-35 years with Graves' hyperthyroidism. In nucleotides, the CDR3 is TGTGCCAGCAGCCCTGGACCCTTGAACGAGCAGTACTTC. Protein sequence: CASSPGPLNEQYF.